This T cell receptor beta chain was profiled in a study of vaccination effects on CD4 cells after COVID-19. The J segment lost 6 bases and the V segment lost 4 bases, leaving 6 bases of the junction unmatched. The CDR3 runs 14 residues. Looked up from germline, CDR1 is MGHRA and CDR2 is YSYEKL. In the case of this clone: Antigen unknown.

Generated by immunoSEQ multiplex PCR, the TCRdb table keeps only in-frame clones and is missing some. The sample has roughly 59,000 clones; under 80% are singletons. ViraFEST expansion of antigen-specific CD4+ T cells with viral peptide pools preceded sequencing. Following 10 days of culture, CD4+ T cells were isolated. Two-dose BNT162b2 or mRNA-1273 vaccination was given to participants. Vaccinated participants had no history of SARS-CoV-2 infection and tested negative for nucleocapsid antibodies. This specimen was CD4+ T cells from PBMCs cultured with HCoV-OC43 spike peptides, taken after COVID-19 vaccination. Subset reported: HCoV-OC43 spike overlapping peptide pool stimulation. This chain connects TRBV4-1 to TRBJ1-5, with 7 bases aligning to TRBD1. This TCR was recovered from a human donor who received a COVID-19 vaccine. As DNA, the CDR3 is TGCGCCAGCAGCCCCGACAGGGTAAGTCAGCCCCAGCATTTT. It translates to CASSPDRVSQPQHF.